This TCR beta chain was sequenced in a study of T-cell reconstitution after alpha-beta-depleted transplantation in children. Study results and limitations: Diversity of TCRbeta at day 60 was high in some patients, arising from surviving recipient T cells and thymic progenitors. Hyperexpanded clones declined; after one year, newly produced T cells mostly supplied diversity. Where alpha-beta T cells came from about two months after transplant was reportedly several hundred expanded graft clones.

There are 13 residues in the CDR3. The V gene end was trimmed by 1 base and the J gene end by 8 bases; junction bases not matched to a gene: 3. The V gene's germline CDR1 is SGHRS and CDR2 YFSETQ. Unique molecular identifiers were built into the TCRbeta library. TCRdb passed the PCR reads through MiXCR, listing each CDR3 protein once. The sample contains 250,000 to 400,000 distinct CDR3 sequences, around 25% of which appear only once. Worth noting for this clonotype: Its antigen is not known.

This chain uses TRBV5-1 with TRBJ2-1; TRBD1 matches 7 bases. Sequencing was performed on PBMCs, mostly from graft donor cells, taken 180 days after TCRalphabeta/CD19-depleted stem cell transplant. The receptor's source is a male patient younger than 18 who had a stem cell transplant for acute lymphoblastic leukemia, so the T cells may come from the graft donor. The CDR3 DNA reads TGCGCCAGCAGCTTGTACAGGGGATATGAGCAGTTCTTC. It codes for CASSLYRGYEQFF.